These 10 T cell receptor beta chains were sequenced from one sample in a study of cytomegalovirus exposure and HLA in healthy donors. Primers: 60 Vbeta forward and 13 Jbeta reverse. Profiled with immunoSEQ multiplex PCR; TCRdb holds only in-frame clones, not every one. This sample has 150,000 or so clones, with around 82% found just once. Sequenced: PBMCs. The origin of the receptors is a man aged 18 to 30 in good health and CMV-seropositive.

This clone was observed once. DNA for the CDR3: TGTGCCAGTAGTATTATTTTTGAAAAACTGTTTTTT. This translates into CASSIIFEKLFF. This sequence joins TRBV19 and TRBJ1-4; D is undetermined. The CDR3 is 12 residues long. CDR1 LNHDA and CDR2 SQIVND come from the germline V gene (reference sequence). Trimming removed 3 bases at V and 7 bases at J, with 6 bases between. The full variable domain, in which reference TRBV19 and TRBJ1-4 provide the parts outside the CDR3, is DGGITQSPKYLFRKEGQNVTLSCEQNLNHDAMYWYRQDPGQGLRLIYYSQIVNDFQKGDIAEGYSVSREKKESFPLTVTSAQKNPTAFYLCASSIIFEKLFFGSGTQLSVL.

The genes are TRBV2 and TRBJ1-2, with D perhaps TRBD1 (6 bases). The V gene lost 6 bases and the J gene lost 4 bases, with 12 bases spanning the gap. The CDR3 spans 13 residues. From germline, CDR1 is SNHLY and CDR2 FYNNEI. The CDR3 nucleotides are TGTGCCAGCAGCGCAGGGGTCGGCTATGGCTACACCTTC. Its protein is CASSAGVGYGYTF. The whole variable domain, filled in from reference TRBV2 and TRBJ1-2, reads EPEVTQTPSHQVTQMGQEVILRCVPISNHLYFYWYRQILGQKVEFLVSFYNNEISEKSEIFDDQFSVERPDGSNFTLKIRSTKLEDSAMYFCASSAGVGYGYTFGSGTRLTVV.

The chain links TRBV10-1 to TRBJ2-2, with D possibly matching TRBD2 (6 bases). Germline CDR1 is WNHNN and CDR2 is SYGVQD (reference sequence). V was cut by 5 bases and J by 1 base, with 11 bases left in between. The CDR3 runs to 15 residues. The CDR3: CASSPGTGNTGELFF. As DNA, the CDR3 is TGCGCCAGCAGTCCCGGGACTGGGAACACCGGGGAGCTGTTTTTT.

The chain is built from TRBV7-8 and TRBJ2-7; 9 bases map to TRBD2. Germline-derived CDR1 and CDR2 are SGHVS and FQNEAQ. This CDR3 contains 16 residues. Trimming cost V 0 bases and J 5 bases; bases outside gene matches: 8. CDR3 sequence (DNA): TGTGCCAGCAGCTTAGCTCCCGGGACTAGCTTCCACGAGCAGTACTTC. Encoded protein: CASSLAPGTSFHEQYF. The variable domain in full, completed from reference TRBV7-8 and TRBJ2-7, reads GAGVSQSPRYKVAKRGQDVALRCDPISGHVSLFWYQQALGQGPEFLTYFQNEAQLDKSGLPSDRFFAERPEGSVSTLKIQRTQQEDSAVYLCASSLAPGTSFHEQYFGPGTRLTVT.

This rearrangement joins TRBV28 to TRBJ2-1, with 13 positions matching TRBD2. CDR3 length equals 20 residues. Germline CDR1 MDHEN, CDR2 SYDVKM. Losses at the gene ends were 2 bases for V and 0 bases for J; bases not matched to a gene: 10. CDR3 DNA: TGTGCCAGCAGTTTAAGGGGACTAGCGGGAACAAAGAGCTCCTACAATGAGCAGTTCTTC. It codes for CASSLRGLAGTKSSYNEQFF.

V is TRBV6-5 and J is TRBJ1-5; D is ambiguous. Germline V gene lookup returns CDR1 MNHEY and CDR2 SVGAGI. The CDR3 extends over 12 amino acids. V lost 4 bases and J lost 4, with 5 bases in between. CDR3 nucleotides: TGTGCCAGCAGTTCCGAGAATCAGCCCCAGCATTTT. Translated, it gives CASSSENQPQHF.

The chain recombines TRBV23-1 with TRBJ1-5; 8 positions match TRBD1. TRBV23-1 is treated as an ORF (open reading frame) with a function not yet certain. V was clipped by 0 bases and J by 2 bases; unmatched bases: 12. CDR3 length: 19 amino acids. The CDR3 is CASSQSGQGAWKGNQPQHF. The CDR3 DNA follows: TGCGCCAGCAGTCAATCGGGGCAGGGGGCTTGGAAAGGCAATCAGCCCCAGCATTTT.

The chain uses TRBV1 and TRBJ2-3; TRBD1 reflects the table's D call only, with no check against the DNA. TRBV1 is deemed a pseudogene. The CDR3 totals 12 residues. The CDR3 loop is CTSSQEGRDKNF. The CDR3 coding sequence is TGCACCAGCAGCCAAGAGGGCAGGGATAAGAATTTT.

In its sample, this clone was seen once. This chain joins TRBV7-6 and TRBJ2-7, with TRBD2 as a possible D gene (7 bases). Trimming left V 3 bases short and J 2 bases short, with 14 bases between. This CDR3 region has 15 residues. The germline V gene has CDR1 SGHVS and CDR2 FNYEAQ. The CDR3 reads CASSLGGGATYEQYF. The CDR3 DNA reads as TGTGCCAGCAGCTTGGGAGGGGGAGCAACCTACGAGCAGTACTTC.

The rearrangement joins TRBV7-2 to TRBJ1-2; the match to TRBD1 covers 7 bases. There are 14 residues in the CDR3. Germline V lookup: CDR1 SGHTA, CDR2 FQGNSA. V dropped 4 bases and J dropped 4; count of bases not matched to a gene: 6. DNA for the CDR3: TGTGCCAGCAGCTCGACGGGACAGTCCTATGGCTACACCTTC. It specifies CASSSTGQSYGYTF.